This T cell receptor (beta chain) stems from a study of identical twins. A universal primer site was created by template switching, with the cDNA bearing unique molecular identifiers. TCRdb fed the 5' RACE reads into MiXCR, producing one record per CDR3 protein. Of 460,000 or so distinct CDR3 sequences in the sample, 14% were seen once. This clonotype was observed a handful of times. The target antigen is unknown. Study observations and caveats: There was an excess of low generation probability in the out-of-frame alpha sequences that twins shared. In drawing conclusions, the study used cross-sectional statistical analysis and did not follow the same donors. While abundant cord blood beta clonotypes carried fewer insertions, memory repertoires showed no such pattern.

Germline V lookup: CDR1 MNHEY, CDR2 SVGEGT. The CDR3 is made up of 19 amino acids. V was clipped by 2 bases and J by 5 bases; unmatched bases: 10. The data also belong to a second study, concerning yellow fever vaccine responses in identical twins.

The receptor's source is a woman aged 18-29 years in good health. The chain uses TRBV6-2 or TRBV6-3 and TRBJ2-1, with 15 positions matching TRBD2. Sequenced sample: CD4+ T cells sorted from blood. DNA for the CDR3: TGTGCCAGCAGTTACGGTCCCGGGACTAGCGGGAGGCAACACAATGAGCAGTTCTTC. Translated, it gives CASSYGPGTSGRQHNEQFF.